Presented here are 15 T cell receptor beta chains from one specimen sequenced in a study of T-cell reconstitution after alpha-beta-depleted transplantation in children. It was with unique molecular identifiers that the TCRbeta library was prepared. Via MiXCR, TCRdb re-called the PCR reads, giving one row per CDR3 protein. Of about 460,000 distinct CDR3 sequences listed, roughly a tenth are singletons. The input for sequencing was PBMCs, taken before TCRalphabeta/CD19-depleted stem cell transplant. These receptor sequences come from a child under 10 years old with inherited bone marrow failure, due to receive a stem cell transplant.

Comments on this clonotype: A much more abundant neighbour one base away suggests this may be a read error. This chain links TRBV4-2 with TRBJ2-7; 7 bases line up with TRBD1. Trimming at V came to 4 bases and at J to 3 bases, leaving 6 bases not matched to a gene. Germline V gene sequence: CDR1 LGHNA, CDR2 YNFKEQ. The CDR3 consists of 14 residues. DNA for the CDR3: TGTGCCAGCAGCCTAGGGACAGAGAACTACGAGCAGTACTTC. Amino acid sequence: CASSLGTENYEQYF.

This clonotype was counted many times. The rearrangement uses TRBV20-1 and TRBJ2-1; no reliable D call. CDR1 is DFQATT and CDR2 is SNEGSKA in the germline V gene (reference sequence). V was clipped by 3 bases and J by 0 bases, with 9 bases between them. This CDR3 is 14 amino acids long. This CDR3 is CSASIWCSYNEQFF. The CDR3 DNA sequence: TGCAGTGCTAGTATCTGGTGCTCCTACAATGAGCAGTTCTTC.

This clonotype has a count of ten or more. The chain employs TRBV7-8 and TRBJ2-7; 11 nucleotides agree with TRBD2. V dropped 5 bases and J dropped 2; count of bases not matched to a gene: 5. CDR3 length equals 15 residues. CDR1 and CDR2 (germline): SGHVS, FQNEAQ. CDR3 residues: CASSITSGSPYEQYF. CDR3 sequence (DNA): TGTGCCAGCAGCATAACTAGCGGGAGTCCCTACGAGCAGTACTTC.

This clonotype was seen a single time. Just one base apart from a much larger clone, this may be a read error. The rearrangement links TRBV30 to TRBJ2-7; 7 nucleotides agree with TRBD1. Germline lookup yields CDR1 GTSNPN and CDR2 SVGIG (reference sequence). This CDR3 region has 13 residues. DNA of the CDR3: TGTGCCTGGAGTCCGGGACAGTTCCACGAGCTGTACTTC. Protein sequence: CAWSPGQFHELYF.

V is TRBV27 and J is TRBJ2-7, with 9 bases that match TRBD1. Unmatched junction bases numbered 14, after V lost 5 bases and J lost 6 bases. This CDR3 is 16 amino acids long. CDR1 and CDR2 (germline): MNHEY, SMNVEV (reference sequence). The CDR3 here is CASSTPPGQGGGEQYF. As DNA, the CDR3 is TGTGCCAGCAGTACACCACCGGGACAGGGTGGTGGCGAGCAGTACTTC.

This clonotype was counted at least ten times. The rearrangement joins TRBV20-1 to TRBJ1-3; no clear D. Trimming took 1 base from V and 0 from J, leaving 7 bases between them. The CDR3 loop spans 14 amino acids. Per germline, CDR1 DFQATT and CDR2 SNEGSKA (reference sequence). CDR3 residues: CSARGRDSGNTIYF. The CDR3 DNA sequence: TGCAGTGCTAGAGGACGGGACTCTGGAAACACCATATATTTT.

This sequence joins TRBV18 and TRBJ1-1, with D unresolved. This CDR3 region has 13 residues. V shed 9 bases and J shed 2 bases, with 13 bases lying between them. CDR1 is KGHSH, CDR2 LQKENI, per germline. This CDR3 reads CASTKRGNTEAFF. The CDR3 DNA reads TGTGCCAGTACCAAGCGGGGTAACACTGAAGCTTTCTTT.

This clonotype was recorded many times. The chain uses TRBV5-1 and TRBJ1-1; no firm D call. Deletions cut 0 bases from V and 1 base from J, with 10 bases between. The CDR3 runs to 15 residues. In germline, CDR1 is SGHRS, CDR2 YFSETQ. The CDR3 nucleotides are TGCGCCAGCAGCTTGGATGGGAATTCGAACACTGAAGCTTTCTTT. Its protein product is CASSLDGNSNTEAFF.

V usage is TRBV29-1 and J usage is TRBJ2-7; TRBD2 matches 9 bases. Germline trimming cut 1 base from V and 4 bases from J; bases unmatched to any gene: 5. Germline loops: CDR1 SQVTM, CDR2 ANQGSEA. CDR3 length equals 14 residues. CDR3 DNA: TGCAGCGTTGAAGGGCTACTAGCGGGTTACGAGCAGTACTTC. Protein sequence: CSVEGLLAGYEQYF.

V and J are TRBV3-1 and TRBJ1-2; TRBD1 is a possible D gene (5 bases). From germline, CDR1 is LGHDT and CDR2 YNNKEL (reference sequence). This CDR3 spans 14 amino acids. Trimming took off 10 bases at V and 6 bases at J, with 21 bases between the two ends. CDR3: CATSQEWARDGYTF. The CDR3 DNA sequence: TGTGCCACCTCCCAAGAATGGGCCAGGGATGGCTACACCTTC.

This clonotype showed up many times. The J gene is TRBJ2-7, the V gene TRBV27; D is unclear. The V gene lost 5 bases and the J gene lost 0 bases, with 8 bases spanning the gap. The CDR3 loop spans 13 amino acids. Germline CDR1 MNHEY, CDR2 SMNVEV (reference sequence). CDR3: CASSQRSSYEQYF. CDR3 DNA: TGTGCCAGCAGTCAAAGGAGCTCCTACGAGCAGTACTTC.

This clonotype was detected many times. This chain joins TRBV4-3 and TRBJ2-7; 8 nucleotides line up with TRBD1. This CDR3 spans 14 amino acids. Trimming at V came to 0 bases and at J to 4 bases, leaving 2 bases not matched to a gene. CDR1 is LGHNA and CDR2 is YSLEER in the germline V gene. This CDR3 is CASSQEYRGYEQYF. CDR3 coding DNA: TGCGCCAGCAGCCAAGAGTACAGGGGGTACGAGCAGTACTTC.

This clonotype has a count of ten or more. V and J are TRBV28 and TRBJ1-3; D might be TRBD1 (5 bases). CDR3 size: 15 residues. Germline-derived CDR1 and CDR2 are MDHEN and SYDVKM. V lost 5 bases, J lost 0 bases, and 11 bases lay in between. The CDR3 DNA reads as TGTGCCAGCAGTAGGGGCGGAGTCTCTGGAAACACCATATATTTT. This encodes CASSRGGVSGNTIYF.

This clonotype was observed many times. The V and J genes are TRBV15 and TRBJ2-7; 9 positions agree with TRBD1. The V segment lost 1 base and the J segment 5 bases; nucleotides outside the gene matches: 9. From germline, CDR1 is LNHNV and CDR2 YYDKDF (reference sequence). This CDR3 is 16 amino acids long. The DNA for the CDR3 is TGTGCCACCAGCAGAGCCTACGGGACAGGGCTACACGAGCAGTACTTC. It yields the protein CATSRAYGTGLHEQYF.

Many counts were recorded for this clonotype. This chain's CDR3 is CASRVSLNTEAFF. CDR3 coding DNA: TGTGCCAGCAGAGTTTCCCTTAACACTGAAGCTTTCTTT. The rearrangement uses TRBV2 and TRBJ1-1; D is unclear. The CDR3 covers 13 residues. V was trimmed by 6 bases and J by 2 bases, leaving 10 bases between them. Germline CDR1 SNHLY, CDR2 FYNNEI. Combining the CDR3 with reference TRBV2 and TRBJ1-1 gives the whole variable domain EPEVTQTPSHQVTQMGQEVILRCVPISNHLYFYWYRQILGQKVEFLVSFYNNEISEKSEIFDDQFSVERPDGSNFTLKIRSTKLEDSAMYFCASRVSLNTEAFFGQGTRLTVV.